Following are 26 T cell receptor beta chains from one sample sequenced in a study of blood T cell repertoires in COVID-19. TCRdb's table, derived via immunoSEQ multiplex PCR, lists solely in-frame clones and lacks some. In the table there are about 280,000 clones, less than 85% of which are singletons. The sequenced sample consisted of PBMCs or T cells enriched from blood (not recorded which). These receptors all stem from a woman between 50 and 59 years old who had recovered from COVID-19.

This clone was seen only a few times. The V call is TRBV2, the J call TRBJ1-1; TRBD1 matches at 11 bases. This CDR3 spans 17 amino acids. Germline V gene data show CDR1 as SNHLY and CDR2 as FYNNEI. With 6 bases clipped from V and 3 bases from J, the junction kept 12 bases outside the gene matches. CDR3 residues: CASRDTGTGGGYTEAFF. CDR3 nucleotide sequence: TGTGCCAGCAGAGACACCGGGACAGGGGGGGGTTACACTGAAGCTTTCTTT.

This chain uses TRBV28 with TRBJ2-2; TRBD2 matches at 11 bases. Looked up from germline, CDR1 is MDHEN and CDR2 is SYDVKM. This CDR3 is built from 15 residues. Losses at the gene ends were 7 bases for V and 2 bases for J; bases not matched to a gene: 3. The CDR3 DNA is TGTGCCAGCAAACTAGCGGGGGTTAACACCGGGGAGCTGTTTTTT. Translating it yields CASKLAGVNTGELFF.

The chain has TRBV5-5 and TRBJ1-5; no clear D. Between the trimmed V and J ends, which lost 1 base and 7 bases, there was a span of 6 bases. CDR1 is SGHKS and CDR2 is YYEKEE in the germline V gene (reference sequence). The CDR3 covers 12 residues. The CDR3 nucleotides are TGTGCCAGCAGCTTGAATGGCCAGCCCCAGCATTTT. Residues: CASSLNGQPQHF.

The chain joins TRBV6-5 to TRBJ1-5; 10 bases align to TRBD1. V lost 4 bases, J lost 2 bases, and 2 bases stayed unmatched. This CDR3 is built from 15 residues. The germline V gene encodes CDR1 MNHEY and CDR2 SVGAGI. CDR3 in amino acids: CASSSTGGRNQPQHF. CDR3 in DNA: TGTGCCAGCAGTTCGACAGGGGGCCGCAATCAGCCCCAGCATTTT.

This rearrangement joins TRBV30 to TRBJ1-6, with TRBD1 matching 8 bases. With 0 bases clipped from V and 9 bases from J, the junction kept 1 base outside the gene matches. Germline V gene sequence: CDR1 GTSNPN, CDR2 SVGIG (reference sequence). The CDR3 is 13 amino acids. This chain's CDR3 is CAWSVDRASPLHF. The CDR3 region has the DNA TGTGCCTGGAGTGTGGACAGGGCTTCACCCCTCCACTTT.

The rearrangement uses TRBV19 and TRBJ1-1; D is undetermined. Trimming took off 7 bases at V and 2 bases at J, with 14 bases between the two ends. The CDR3 spans 14 residues. The V gene's germline CDR1 is LNHDA and CDR2 SQIVND (reference sequence). The DNA of the CDR3 is TGTGCCAGTATAAGCGCTTGGGTTAACACTGAAGCTTTCTTT. This codes for CASISAWVNTEAFF.

The gene calls are TRBV7-2 and TRBJ2-7, with 9 bases lining up with TRBD1. Trimming cost V 1 base and J 1 base; bases outside gene matches: 5. This CDR3 is 16 amino acids long. CDR1 SGHTA and CDR2 FQGNSA come from the germline V gene. CDR3 loop: CASSLGGQGRSYEQYF. The CDR3 coding sequence is TGTGCCAGCAGCTTAGGGGGACAGGGAAGGTCCTACGAGCAGTACTTC.

The V and J genes are TRBV30 and TRBJ2-1; 7 bases are shared with TRBD2. The trim removed 1 base at V and 7 bases at J, leaving 4 bases unmatched. This CDR3 has 13 amino acids. Germline-derived CDR1 and CDR2 are GTSNPN and SVGIG (reference sequence). In DNA, the CDR3 is TGTGCCTGGAGTGGGGGGGGAATGAATGAGCAGTTCTTC. As protein: CAWSGGGMNEQFF.

The rearrangement uses TRBV9 and TRBJ2-1; 9 positions match TRBD2. The CDR3 is 16 amino acids. From germline, CDR1 is SGDLS and CDR2 YYNGEE. V trimming: 3 bases; J trimming: 8 bases; junction bases outside the gene matches: 12. The chain's CDR3 is CASSGRRLAGPHEQFF. CDR3 nucleotides: TGTGCCAGCAGCGGGAGAAGGCTAGCGGGACCCCATGAGCAGTTCTTC.

The chain recombines TRBV7-9 with TRBJ2-4, with a weak D call TRBD2 (6 bases). Deletions cut 5 bases from V and 0 bases from J, with 17 bases between. CDR3 length equals 17 residues. Looked up from germline, CDR1 is SEHNR and CDR2 is FQNEAQ (reference sequence). The CDR3 protein is CASSQGLQLLAKNIQYF. In nucleotides, the CDR3 is TGTGCCAGCAGCCAAGGACTACAGCTGTTAGCCAAAAACATTCAGTACTTC. The whole variable domain, remainder taken from reference TRBV7-9 and TRBJ2-4, is DTGVSQNPRHKITKRGQNVTFRCDPISEHNRLYWYRQTLGQGPEFLTYFQNEAQLEKSRLLSDRFSAERPKGSFSTLEIQRTEQGDSAMYLCASSQGLQLLAKNIQYFGAGTRLSVL.

V is TRBV7-9 and J is TRBJ2-3, with D possibly being TRBD2 (5 bases). This CDR3 comprises 16 residues. The V end lost 5 bases, the J end lost 3 bases, and 18 bases lay between the germline ends. The germline V gene has CDR1 SEHNR and CDR2 FQNEAQ (reference sequence). The CDR3 nucleotides are TGTGCCAGCAGCCCGTCCGGACCGCGGAGGACAGATACGCAGTATTTT. It codes for CASSPSGPRRTDTQYF.

Here the CDR3 reads CASSFQGSQYNSPLHF. The CDR3 DNA follows: TGTGCCAGCAGCTTTCAGGGTTCCCAGTATAATTCACCCCTCCACTTT. V and J are TRBV5-4 and TRBJ1-6; D is possibly TRBD1 (5 bases). This CDR3 comprises 16 residues. Germline CDR1 reads SGHNT; CDR2 reads YYREEE (reference sequence). V was trimmed by 2 bases and J by 4 bases, leaving 13 bases between them.

This chain joins TRBV9 and TRBJ1-1; D is possibly TRBD1 (6 bases). V was shortened by 4 bases and J by 0 bases, with 10 bases between the two germline ends. The germline V gene has CDR1 SGDLS and CDR2 YYNGEE. The CDR3 loop spans 14 amino acids. This CDR3 is CASSRDTLNTEAFF. CDR3 DNA sequence: TGTGCCAGCAGCCGGGACACCCTGAACACTGAAGCTTTCTTT.

This chain joins TRBV11-2 and TRBJ2-6; TRBD1 is a possible D gene (5 bases). In germline, CDR1 is SGHAT, CDR2 FQNNGV. The CDR3 totals 16 residues. Trimming removed 4 bases at V and 0 bases at J, with 10 bases between. The CDR3 DNA reads TGTGCCAGCAGCTACAGACAGTACTCTGGGGCCAACGTCCTGACTTTC. Protein product: CASSYRQYSGANVLTF. Based on the CDR3 plus reference TRBV11-2 and TRBJ2-6, the full variable domain is EAGVAQSPRYKIIEKRQSVAFWCNPISGHATLYWYQQILGQGPKLLIQFQNNGVVDDSQLPKDRFSAERLKGVDSTLKIQPAKLEDSAVYLCASSYRQYSGANVLTFGAGSRLTVL.

Only one count was recorded for this clone. The chain joins TRBV29-1 to TRBJ1-2, with a tentative D call TRBD1 (5 bases). V lost 5 bases, J lost 2 bases, and 12 bases lay in between. CDR1 SQVTM and CDR2 ANQGSEA come from the germline V gene. The CDR3 runs 13 residues. Here the CDR3 DNA reads TGCAGCGTTTGGGGGGAATTGAACTATGGCTACACCTTC. This codes for CSVWGELNYGYTF.

This clone occurred a few times. The chain combines TRBV10-3 with TRBJ1-1; 8 nucleotides align to TRBD1. V lost 2 bases, J lost 6 bases, and 8 bases stayed unmatched. The germline V gene encodes CDR1 ENHRY and CDR2 SYGVKD. The CDR3 is made up of 15 amino acids. CDR3 residues: CAISERETGVAEAFF. CDR3 nucleotides: TGTGCCATCAGTGAGCGGGAGACAGGGGTGGCTGAAGCTTTCTTT.

V and J are TRBV7-2 and TRBJ2-7, with 9 bases matching TRBD2. Germline V gene data show CDR1 as SGHTA and CDR2 as FQGNSA. The CDR3 runs to 14 residues. V gave up 3 bases and J gave up 3 bases; unmatched junction bases: 3. The CDR3 sequence: CASSFGAGGYEQYF. In DNA form, the CDR3 reads TGTGCCAGCAGCTTTGGAGCGGGAGGCTACGAGCAGTACTTC.

This chain connects TRBV6-2 or TRBV6-3 to TRBJ1-6, with 7 bases matching TRBD1. J was trimmed by 12 bases and V by 5 bases; bases with no gene match: 10. The length of the CDR3 is 14 residues. Germline CDR1 reads MNHEY; CDR2 reads SVGEGT. CDR3 protein: CASSLRGPGGPLHF. The CDR3 coding sequence is TGTGCCAGCAGTCTTCGGGGCCCAGGGGGACCCCTCCACTTT.

CDR3 nucleotide sequence: TGTGCCAGCAGCCTCCGACAGGACCAAGAGACCCAGTACTTC. This codes for CASSLRQDQETQYF. The chain carries TRBV7-8 and TRBJ2-5, with a tentative D call TRBD1 (6 bases). The CDR3 runs to 14 residues. V dropped 5 bases and J dropped 0 bases, with 10 bases sitting between them. Germline lookup yields CDR1 SGHVS and CDR2 FQNEAQ.

The table lists this clone with a few counts. This chain connects TRBV5-1 to TRBJ1-2, with a weak D call TRBD1 (5 bases). This CDR3 has 15 residues. The V gene lost 5 bases and the J gene lost 0 bases, with 14 bases spanning the gap. Germline V gene data show CDR1 as SGHRS and CDR2 as YFSETQ. CDR3 amino acids: CASSPGGVANYGYTF. The CDR3, as DNA: TGCGCCAGCAGTCCTGGGGGGGTAGCTAACTATGGCTACACCTTC. Supplemented by reference TRBV5-1 and TRBJ1-2, the full variable domain reads KAGVTQTPRYLIKTRGQQVTLSCSPISGHRSVSWYQQTPGQGLQFLFEYFSETQRNKGNFPGRFSGRQFSNSRSEMNVSTLELGDSALYLCASSPGGVANYGYTFGSGTRLTVV.

This clone was recorded only once. The chain couples TRBV5-1 to TRBJ2-5; D gene unclear. V was pared by 6 bases and J by 5 bases, with 14 bases between. There are 13 residues in the CDR3. Germline V gene lookup returns CDR1 SGHRS and CDR2 YFSETQ. CDR3 region: CASTVSGGETQYF. The CDR3, as DNA: TGCGCCAGCACGGTTTCGGGTGGTGAGACCCAGTACTTC.

About this clone itself: The same CDR3 also results from other DNA sequences found in this sample. This chain joins TRBV7-9 and TRBJ1-5; D possibly corresponds to TRBD1 (5 bases). The V gene lost 2 bases and the J gene lost 6 bases, with 5 bases spanning the gap. Germline-derived CDR1 and CDR2 are SEHNR and FQNEAQ (reference sequence). This CDR3 region has 12 residues. The CDR3 loop reads CASSLTGQPQHF. CDR3 bases: TGTGCCAGCAGCTTAACAGGTCAGCCCCAGCATTTT.

With respect to this clone: Other DNA sequences in the same sample also yield this CDR3. The J gene is TRBJ2-1, the V gene TRBV11-2; 7 nucleotides line up with TRBD2. Germline V CDR1 and CDR2: SGHAT, FQNNGV. This CDR3 has 15 residues. V lost 1 base, J lost 0 bases, and 0 bases stayed unmatched. The CDR3, as DNA: TGTGCCAGCAGCTTAGCTAGCGGCTCCTACAATGAGCAGTTCTTC. It specifies CASSLASGSYNEQFF.

The chain is built from TRBV2 and TRBJ2-7, with D maybe TRBD2 (6 bases). V dropped 11 bases and J dropped 11 bases, with 16 bases sitting between them. In germline, CDR1 is SNHLY, CDR2 FYNNEI. The CDR3 consists of 10 residues. CDR3 protein: CAPREEREYF. The CDR3 bases are TGTGCCCCCAGGGAGGAGAGGGAGTACTTC.

V usage is TRBV5-6 and J usage is TRBJ2-1; TRBD2 is a possible D gene (6 bases). The CDR3 is 16 amino acids. V was pared by 0 bases and J by 0 bases, with 10 bases between. Germline V lookup: CDR1 SGHDT, CDR2 YYEEEE. The DNA for the CDR3 is TGTGCCAGCAGCTTGGATGGGGGGAGCTCCTACAATGAGCAGTTCTTC. Translating it yields CASSLDGGSSYNEQFF.

This clone was seen a handful of times. The rearrangement links TRBV2 to TRBJ1-2; D not resolved. This CDR3 contains 13 residues. V was clipped by 4 bases and J by 3 bases, with 9 bases between them. Per the germline V gene, CDR1 is SNHLY and CDR2 is FYNNEI. Written as DNA, the CDR3 is TGTGCCAGCAGTGTATCGGGATACTATGGCTACACCTTC. It translates to CASSVSGYYGYTF.